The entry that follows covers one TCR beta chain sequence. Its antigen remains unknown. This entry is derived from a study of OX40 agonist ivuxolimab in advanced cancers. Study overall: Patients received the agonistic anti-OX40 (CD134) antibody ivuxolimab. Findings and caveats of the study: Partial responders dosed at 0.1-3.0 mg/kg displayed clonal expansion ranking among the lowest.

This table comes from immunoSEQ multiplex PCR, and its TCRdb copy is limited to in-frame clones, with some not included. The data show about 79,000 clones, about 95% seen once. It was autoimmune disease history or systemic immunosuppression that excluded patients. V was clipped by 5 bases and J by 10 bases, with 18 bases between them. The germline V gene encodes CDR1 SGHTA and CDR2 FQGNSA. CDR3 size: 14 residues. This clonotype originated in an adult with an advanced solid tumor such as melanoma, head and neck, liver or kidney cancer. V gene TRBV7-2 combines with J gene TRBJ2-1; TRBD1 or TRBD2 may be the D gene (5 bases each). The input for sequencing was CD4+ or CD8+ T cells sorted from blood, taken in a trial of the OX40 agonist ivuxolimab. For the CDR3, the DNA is TGTGCCAGCAGCCTTGACAGAGGGGCTATAGAGCAGTTCTTC. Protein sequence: CASSLDRGAIEQFF.